A selection of T cell receptor beta chains follows, all from one sample in a study of blood T cell repertoires in COVID-19. The protocol was immunoSEQ multiplex PCR, while the TCRdb copy is restricted to in-frame clones and leaves out a portion. The sample gives over 200,000 clones, around nine tenths of which show up once; approximately 3.7% is in the top ten. The sequencing sample was made of PBMCs or T cells enriched from blood (not recorded which). Receptors originate from a woman between 25 and 40 years old who had been exposed to COVID-19. Both conserved end residues are trimmed from each CDR3. Fields, in order: D gene, J gene, V gene, clone size, CDR3 protein. A D gene is named only where the DNA matches it firmly. Clone size is not always given. Where it is, it says once, few, many or a class for expanded clones.

TRBD2,TRBJ2-1,TRBV18,-,ASSTLAGEVDEQF
TRBD2,TRBJ2-3,TRBV28,-,ASSLPTPLAGVDTQY
TRBD2,TRBJ2-7,TRBV7-9,-,ASSFAGAYEQY
-,TRBJ2-1,TRBV9,-,ASSSVSPYEQF
-,TRBJ1-1,TRBV5-1,-,ASSSRTDMMNTEAF
-,TRBJ1-1,TRBV21-1,few,ASSKRRPTGGNTEAF
TRBD1,TRBJ2-7,TRBV15,-,ATSWGQGEYEQY
-,TRBJ1-5,TRBV30,-,AWSYRNQPQH
-,TRBJ1-1,TRBV15,few,ATSRGGSKGLGEAF
TRBD2,TRBJ2-1,TRBV2,-,ASSEMASGRREQF
-,TRBJ1-2,TRBV19,-,ASSFGGWASDGYT
-,TRBJ1-3,TRBV7-3,-,ASSVSEASGNTIY
-,TRBJ1-4,TRBV30,-,AWSVGRDEKLF
-,TRBJ1-2,TRBV5-1,-,ASRAGLFNYGYT